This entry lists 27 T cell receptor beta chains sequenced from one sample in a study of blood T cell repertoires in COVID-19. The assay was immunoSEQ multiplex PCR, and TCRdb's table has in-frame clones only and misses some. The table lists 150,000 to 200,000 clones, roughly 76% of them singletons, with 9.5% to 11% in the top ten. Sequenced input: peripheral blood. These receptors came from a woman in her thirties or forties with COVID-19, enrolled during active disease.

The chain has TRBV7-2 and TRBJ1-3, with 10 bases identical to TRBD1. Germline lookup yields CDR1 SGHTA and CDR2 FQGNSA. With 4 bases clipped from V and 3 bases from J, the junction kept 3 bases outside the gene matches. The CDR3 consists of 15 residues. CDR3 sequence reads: CASSSGTGVGNTIYF. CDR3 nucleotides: TGTGCCAGCAGCTCCGGGACAGGGGTTGGAAACACCATATATTTT.

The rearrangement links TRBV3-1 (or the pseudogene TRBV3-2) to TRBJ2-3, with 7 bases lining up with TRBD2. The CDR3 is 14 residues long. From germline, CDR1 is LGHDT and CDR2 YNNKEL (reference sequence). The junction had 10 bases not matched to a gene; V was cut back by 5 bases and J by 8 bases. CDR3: CASSSFRLAFTQYF. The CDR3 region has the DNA TGTGCCAGCAGCTCTTTCAGACTAGCCTTTACGCAGTATTTT.

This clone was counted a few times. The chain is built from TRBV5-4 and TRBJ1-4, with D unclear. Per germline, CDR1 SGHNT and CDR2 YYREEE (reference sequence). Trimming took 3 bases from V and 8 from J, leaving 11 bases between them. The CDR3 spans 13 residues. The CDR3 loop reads CASSWQSGEKLFF. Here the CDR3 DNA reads TGTGCCAGCAGCTGGCAGTCCGGGGAAAAACTGTTTTTT.

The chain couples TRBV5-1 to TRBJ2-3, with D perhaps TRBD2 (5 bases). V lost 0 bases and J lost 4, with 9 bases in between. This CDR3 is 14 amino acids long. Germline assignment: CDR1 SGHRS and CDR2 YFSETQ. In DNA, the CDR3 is TGCGCCAGCAGCTTGGAGGGAGAGGCAGATACGCAGTATTTT. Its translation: CASSLEGEADTQYF.

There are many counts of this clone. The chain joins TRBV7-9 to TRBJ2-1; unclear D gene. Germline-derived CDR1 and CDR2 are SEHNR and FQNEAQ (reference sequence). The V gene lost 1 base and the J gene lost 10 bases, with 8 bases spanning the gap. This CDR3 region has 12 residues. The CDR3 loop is CASSLGTPEQFF. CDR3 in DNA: TGTGCCAGCAGCTTAGGTACACCCGAGCAGTTCTTC.

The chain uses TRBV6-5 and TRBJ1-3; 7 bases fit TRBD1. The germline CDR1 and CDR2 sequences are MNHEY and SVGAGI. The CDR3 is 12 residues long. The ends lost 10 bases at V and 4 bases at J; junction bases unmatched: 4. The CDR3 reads CATGTAGNTIYF. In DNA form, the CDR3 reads TGTGCCACCGGGACAGCCGGAAACACCATATATTTT.

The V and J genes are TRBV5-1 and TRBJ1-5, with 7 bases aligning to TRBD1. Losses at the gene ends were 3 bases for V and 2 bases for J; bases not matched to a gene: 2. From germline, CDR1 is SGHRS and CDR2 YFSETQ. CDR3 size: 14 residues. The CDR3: CASSSGTGNQPQHF. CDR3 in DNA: TGCGCCAGCAGCTCCGGGACAGGCAATCAGCCCCAGCATTTT.

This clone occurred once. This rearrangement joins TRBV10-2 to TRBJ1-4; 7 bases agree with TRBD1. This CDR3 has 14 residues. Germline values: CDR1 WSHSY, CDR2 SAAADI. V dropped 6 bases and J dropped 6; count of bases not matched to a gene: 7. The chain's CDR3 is CASSETGAHEKLFF. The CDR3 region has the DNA TGCGCCAGCAGCGAAACAGGGGCTCATGAAAAACTGTTTTTT.

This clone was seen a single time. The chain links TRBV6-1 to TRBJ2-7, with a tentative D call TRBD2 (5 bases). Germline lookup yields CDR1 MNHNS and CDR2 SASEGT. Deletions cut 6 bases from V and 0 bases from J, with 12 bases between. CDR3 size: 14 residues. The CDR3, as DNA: TGTGCCAGCAGCCCCGCGGGCTCCTCCTACGAGCAGTACTTC. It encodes CASSPAGSSYEQYF.

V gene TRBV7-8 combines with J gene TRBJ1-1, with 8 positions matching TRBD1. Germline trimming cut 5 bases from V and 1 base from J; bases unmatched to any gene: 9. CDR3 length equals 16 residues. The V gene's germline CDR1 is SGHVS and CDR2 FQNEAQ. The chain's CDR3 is CASSITGGEGNTEAFF. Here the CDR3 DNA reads TGTGCCAGCAGCATAACAGGGGGAGAAGGGAACACTGAAGCTTTCTTT. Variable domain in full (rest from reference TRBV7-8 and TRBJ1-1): GAGVSQSPRYKVAKRGQDVALRCDPISGHVSLFWYQQALGQGPEFLTYFQNEAQLDKSGLPSDRFFAERPEGSVSTLKIQRTQQEDSAVYLCASSITGGEGNTEAFFGQGTRLTVV.

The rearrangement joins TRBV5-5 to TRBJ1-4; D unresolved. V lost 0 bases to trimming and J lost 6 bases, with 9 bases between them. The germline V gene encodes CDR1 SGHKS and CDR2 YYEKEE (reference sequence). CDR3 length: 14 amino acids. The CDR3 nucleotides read TGTGCCAGCAGCTTGGGACCCGAGGATGAAAAACTGTTTTTT. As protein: CASSLGPEDEKLFF.

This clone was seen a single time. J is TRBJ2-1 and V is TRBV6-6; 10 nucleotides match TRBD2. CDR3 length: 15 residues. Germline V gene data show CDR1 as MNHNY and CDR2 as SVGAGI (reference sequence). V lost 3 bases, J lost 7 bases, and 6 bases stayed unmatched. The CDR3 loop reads CASSYSSGGQNEQFF. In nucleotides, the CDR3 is TGTGCCAGCAGTTATTCTAGCGGGGGACAAAATGAGCAGTTCTTC.

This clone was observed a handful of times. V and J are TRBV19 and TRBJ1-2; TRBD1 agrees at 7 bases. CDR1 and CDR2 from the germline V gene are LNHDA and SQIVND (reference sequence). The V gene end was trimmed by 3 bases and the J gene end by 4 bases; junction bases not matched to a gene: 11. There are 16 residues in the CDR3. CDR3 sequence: CASSIPDRLRGYGYTF. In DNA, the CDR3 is TGTGCCAGTAGTATCCCGGACAGGCTTAGGGGCTATGGCTACACCTTC. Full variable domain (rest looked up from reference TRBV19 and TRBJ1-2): DGGITQSPKYLFRKEGQNVTLSCEQNLNHDAMYWYRQDPGQGLRLIYYSQIVNDFQKGDIAEGYSVSREKKESFPLTVTSAQKNPTAFYLCASSIPDRLRGYGYTFGSGTRLTVV.

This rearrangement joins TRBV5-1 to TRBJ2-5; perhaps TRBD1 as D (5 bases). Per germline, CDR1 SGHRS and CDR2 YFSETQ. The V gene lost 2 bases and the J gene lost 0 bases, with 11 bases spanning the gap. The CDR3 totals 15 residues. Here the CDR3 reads CASSFWQGYQETQYF. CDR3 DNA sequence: TGCGCCAGCAGCTTTTGGCAGGGTTACCAAGAGACCCAGTACTTC. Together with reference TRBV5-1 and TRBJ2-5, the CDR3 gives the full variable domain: KAGVTQTPRYLIKTRGQQVTLSCSPISGHRSVSWYQQTPGQGLQFLFEYFSETQRNKGNFPGRFSGRQFSNSRSEMNVSTLELGDSALYLCASSFWQGYQETQYFGPGTRLLVL.

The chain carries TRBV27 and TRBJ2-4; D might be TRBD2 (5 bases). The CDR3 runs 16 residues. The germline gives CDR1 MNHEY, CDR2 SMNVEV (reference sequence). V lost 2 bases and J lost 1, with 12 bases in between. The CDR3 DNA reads TGTGCCAGCAGTTTAGGTGGGAGTGGGGCCAAAAACATTCAGTACTTC. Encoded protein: CASSLGGSGAKNIQYF.

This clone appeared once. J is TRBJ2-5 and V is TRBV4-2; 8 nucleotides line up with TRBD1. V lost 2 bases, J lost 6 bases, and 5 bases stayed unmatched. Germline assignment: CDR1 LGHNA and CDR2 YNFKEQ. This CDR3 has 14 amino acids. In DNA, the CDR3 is TGTGCCAGCAGCCAACGACAGGGGTTGCAGACCCAGTACTTC. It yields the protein CASSQRQGLQTQYF.

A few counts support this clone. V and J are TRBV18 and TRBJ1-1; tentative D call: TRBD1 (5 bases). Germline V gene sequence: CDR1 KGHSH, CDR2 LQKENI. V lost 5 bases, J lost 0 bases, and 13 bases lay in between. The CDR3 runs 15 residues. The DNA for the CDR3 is TGTGCCAGCTCAGCAGGGCGGGGAATGAACACTGAAGCTTTCTTT. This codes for CASSAGRGMNTEAFF.

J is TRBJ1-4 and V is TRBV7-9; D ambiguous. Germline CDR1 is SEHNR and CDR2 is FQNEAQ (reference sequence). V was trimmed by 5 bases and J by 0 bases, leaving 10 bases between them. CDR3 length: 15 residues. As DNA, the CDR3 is TGTGCCAGCAGCCTGGCCGGGGCAACTAATGAAAAACTGTTTTTT. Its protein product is CASSLAGATNEKLFF.

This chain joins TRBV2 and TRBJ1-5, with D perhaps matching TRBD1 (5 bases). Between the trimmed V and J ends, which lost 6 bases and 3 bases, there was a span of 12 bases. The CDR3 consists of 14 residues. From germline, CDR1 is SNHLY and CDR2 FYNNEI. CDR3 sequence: CASRSDSHNQPQHF. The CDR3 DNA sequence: TGTGCCAGCAGGAGTGACAGCCACAATCAGCCCCAGCATTTT. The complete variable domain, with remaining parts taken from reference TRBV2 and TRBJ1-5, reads EPEVTQTPSHQVTQMGQEVILRCVPISNHLYFYWYRQILGQKVEFLVSFYNNEISEKSEIFDDQFSVERPDGSNFTLKIRSTKLEDSAMYFCASRSDSHNQPQHFGDGTRLSIL.

CDR3 amino acids: CASKAPGGIETQYF. CDR3 nucleotides: TGTGCCAGCAAGGCACCAGGGGGAATAGAGACCCAGTACTTC. The genes are TRBV6-5 and TRBJ2-5; 7 positions match TRBD1. In germline, CDR1 is MNHEY, CDR2 SVGAGI. The CDR3 covers 14 residues. V was pared by 7 bases and J by 4 bases, with 9 bases of the junction left unmatched.

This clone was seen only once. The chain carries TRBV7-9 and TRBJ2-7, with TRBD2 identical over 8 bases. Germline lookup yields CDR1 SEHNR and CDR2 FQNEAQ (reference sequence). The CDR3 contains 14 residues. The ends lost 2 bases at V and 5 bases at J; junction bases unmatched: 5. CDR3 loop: CASSLPGGPHEQYF. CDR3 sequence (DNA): TGTGCCAGCAGCTTACCGGGAGGGCCCCACGAGCAGTACTTC.

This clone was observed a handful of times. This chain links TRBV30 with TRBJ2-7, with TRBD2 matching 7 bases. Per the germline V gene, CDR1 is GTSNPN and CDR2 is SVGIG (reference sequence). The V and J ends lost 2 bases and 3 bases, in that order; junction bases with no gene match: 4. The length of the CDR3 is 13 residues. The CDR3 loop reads CAWSRPGGYEQYF. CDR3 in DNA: TGTGCCTGGAGTCGACCGGGGGGCTACGAGCAGTACTTC.

CDR3 amino acids: CSASLRGISTDTQYF. CDR3 DNA: TGCAGTGCTAGTCTTCGGGGGATTAGCACAGATACGCAGTATTTT. J is TRBJ2-3 and V is TRBV20-1; maybe TRBD2 (6 bases). The germline V gene encodes CDR1 DFQATT and CDR2 SNEGSKA (reference sequence). The CDR3 extends over 15 amino acids. V was shortened by 3 bases and J by 0 bases, with 13 bases between the two germline ends.

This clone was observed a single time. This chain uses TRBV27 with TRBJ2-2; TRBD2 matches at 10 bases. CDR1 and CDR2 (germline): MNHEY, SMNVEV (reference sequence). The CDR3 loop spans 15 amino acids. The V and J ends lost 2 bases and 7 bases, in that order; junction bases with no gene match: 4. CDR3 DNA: TGTGCCAGCAGTTTACTAGCGGGAGATGGCGGGGAGCTGTTTTTT. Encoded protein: CASSLLAGDGGELFF.

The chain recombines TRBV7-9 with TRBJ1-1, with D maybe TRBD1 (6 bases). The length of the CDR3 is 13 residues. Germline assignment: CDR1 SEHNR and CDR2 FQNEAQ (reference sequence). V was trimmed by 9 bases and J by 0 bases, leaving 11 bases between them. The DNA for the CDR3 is TGTGCCAGGGGGGCCGGGCTGAACACTGAAGCTTTCTTT. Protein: CARGAGLNTEAFF.

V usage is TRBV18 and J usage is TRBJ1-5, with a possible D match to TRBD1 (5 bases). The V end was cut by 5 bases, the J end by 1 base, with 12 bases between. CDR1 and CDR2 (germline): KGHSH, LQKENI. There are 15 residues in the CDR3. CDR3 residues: CASSMVTGSNQPQHF. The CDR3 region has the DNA TGTGCCAGCTCAATGGTTACAGGAAGCAATCAGCCCCAGCATTTT.

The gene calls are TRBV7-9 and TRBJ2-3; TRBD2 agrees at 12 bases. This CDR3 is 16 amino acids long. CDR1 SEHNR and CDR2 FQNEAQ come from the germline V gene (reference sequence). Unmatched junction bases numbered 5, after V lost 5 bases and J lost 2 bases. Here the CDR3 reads CASSVASGRDTDTQYF. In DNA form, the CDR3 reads TGTGCCAGCAGCGTCGCTAGCGGGAGGGACACAGATACGCAGTATTTT.